These 20 T cell receptor beta chains were sequenced from one sample in a study of T cells in Graves' hyperthyroidism and ophthalmopathy. RNA transcripts gave rise to amplified TCR beta CDR3 regions. Initially, a first-round RT-PCR of the TCR CDR3 employed the HTBI primer set. MiXCR, run by TCRdb on the multiplex PCR reads, gives a single entry per CDR3 protein. This sample yields about 740,000 distinct CDR3 sequences, of which 13% to 15% are seen a single time; about 9.4% belongs to the top ten. Sequenced material: blood. The receptors come from a woman younger than 35 with Graves' hyperthyroidism.

The CDR3 region is CASSQTSGRSQETQYF. The DNA of the CDR3 is TGTGCCAGCAGCCAGACTAGCGGGAGGTCGCAAGAGACCCAGTACTTC. This chain uses TRBV13 with TRBJ2-5, with 13 positions matching TRBD2. Per the germline V gene, CDR1 is PRHDT and CDR2 is FYEKMQ (reference sequence). Losses at the gene ends were 5 bases for V and 2 bases for J; bases not matched to a gene: 5. This CDR3 contains 16 residues.

This clonotype occurred many times. This chain links TRBV2 with TRBJ2-3; D not resolved. The CDR3 extends over 15 amino acids. CDR1 and CDR2 from the germline V gene are SNHLY and FYNNEI. V was trimmed by 2 bases and J by 2 bases, leaving 11 bases between them. CDR3 protein: CASSEIGQFTDTQYF. CDR3 in DNA: TGTGCCAGCAGTGAAATTGGCCAGTTCACAGATACGCAGTATTTT. Together with reference TRBV2 and TRBJ2-3, the CDR3 gives the full variable domain: EPEVTQTPSHQVTQMGQEVILRCVPISNHLYFYWYRQILGQKVEFLVSFYNNEISEKSEIFDDQFSVERPDGSNFTLKIRSTKLEDSAMYFCASSEIGQFTDTQYFGPGTRLTVL.

V is TRBV28 and J is TRBJ2-7; 8 bases map to TRBD2. Germline CDR1 and CDR2: MDHEN and SYDVKM. The V segment lost 6 bases and the J segment 2 bases; nucleotides outside the gene matches: 3. The CDR3 runs 13 residues. In DNA, the CDR3 is TGTGCCAGCAGAACAGCGGGAGCCTACGAGCAGTACTTC. This codes for CASRTAGAYEQYF.

In DNA, the CDR3 is TGTGCCAGCAGTTTCCTCGGGTCCCGCTCCTACAATGAGCAGTTCTTC. Its protein product is CASSFLGSRSYNEQFF. The chain carries TRBV27 and TRBJ2-1; D not certain. CDR3 length equals 16 residues. V was shortened by 3 bases and J by 0 bases, with 12 bases between the two germline ends. Germline loops: CDR1 MNHEY, CDR2 SMNVEV (reference sequence).

There are many counts of this clonotype. V and J are TRBV11-2 and TRBJ2-3; D call uncertain. The V and J ends lost 8 bases and 5 bases respectively, with 8 bases between them. The CDR3 runs 11 residues. Germline values: CDR1 SGHAT, CDR2 FQNNGV. Written as DNA, the CDR3 is TGTGCCAGCTCCGCCGGAGATACGCAGTATTTT. Its protein product is CASSAGDTQYF.

This clonotype showed up just a few times. The genes are TRBV18 and TRBJ2-1; 7 nucleotides agree with TRBD2. This CDR3 region has 17 residues. CDR1 KGHSH and CDR2 LQKENI come from the germline V gene. J lost 5 bases, V lost 0 bases, and 10 bases had no gene match. The CDR3 DNA reads as TGTGCCAGCTCACCACCAGGGTGGCTAGCGGATAACAATGAGCAGTTCTTC. It codes for CASSPPGWLADNNEQFF.

This clonotype was observed a few times. The V call is TRBV5-1, the J call TRBJ2-1; possibly TRBD2 for D (6 bases). Per germline, CDR1 SGHRS and CDR2 YFSETQ. V lost 3 bases and J lost 10, with 17 bases in between. CDR3 length: 14 amino acids. The CDR3 region has the DNA TGCGCCAGCAGCTATCGCGGGGCTAGCGTAGAGCAGTTCTTC. Amino acid sequence: CASSYRGASVEQFF.

In its sample, this clonotype was seen a few times. The DNA for the CDR3 is TGTGCCAGCAGCCTACGACAGGGGCCAGATGAAAAACTGTTTTTT. Translated: CASSLRQGPDEKLFF. V gene TRBV11-2 combines with J gene TRBJ1-4, with 8 nucleotides matching TRBD1. Germline CDR1 is SGHAT and CDR2 is FQNNGV. Losses at the gene ends were 5 bases for V and 6 bases for J; bases not matched to a gene: 8. The CDR3 runs 15 residues.

This clonotype was seen only a few times. This sequence joins TRBV7-9 and TRBJ2-1, with D perhaps TRBD2 (6 bases). Per germline, CDR1 SEHNR and CDR2 FQNEAQ (reference sequence). The CDR3 length is 18 residues. The V gene lost 1 base and the J gene lost 0 bases, with 16 bases spanning the gap. The CDR3 DNA reads TGTGCCAGCAGCTTAGGTATTGGGGCGGGACTCTCCTACAATGAGCAGTTCTTC. Translating it yields CASSLGIGAGLSYNEQFF. Full variable domain (missing parts from reference TRBV7-9 and TRBJ2-1): DTGVSQNPRHKITKRGQNVTFRCDPISEHNRLYWYRQTLGQGPEFLTYFQNEAQLEKSRLLSDRFSAERPKGSFSTLEIQRTEQGDSAMYLCASSLGIGAGLSYNEQFFGPGTRLTVL.

In its sample, this clonotype was seen many times. V and J are TRBV12-3 or TRBV12-4 and TRBJ1-2; the D is unclear. Between the trimmed V and J ends, which lost 1 base and 2 bases, there was a span of 8 bases. The CDR3 covers 14 residues. This CDR3 reads CASSLGRINYGYTF. The CDR3, as DNA: TGTGCCAGCAGTTTAGGGCGGATCAACTATGGCTACACCTTC.

A remark on this clonotype: A read error may explain this, as a much larger clone is one base away. No conserved phenylalanine or tryptophan is present at the end of the CDR3, so a read error is the likely explanation. This rearrangement joins TRBV18 to TRBJ1-3; TRBD1 agrees at 7 bases. Germline lookup yields CDR1 KGHSH and CDR2 LQKENI. J lost 2 bases, V lost 2 bases, and 0 bases had no gene match. CDR3 length equals 14 residues. DNA of the CDR3: TGTGCCAGCTCACCAGACAGGGCTGGAAACACCATATATCTT. Amino acid sequence: CASSPDRAGNTIYL.

This clonotype was counted between two and nine times. The DNA of the CDR3 is TGTGCCAGCATTTTGCACGTCAATCAGCCCCAGCATTTT. This codes for CASILHVNQPQHF. V is TRBV6-1 and J is TRBJ1-5; D uncertain. Trimming removed 7 bases at V and 3 bases at J, with 10 bases between. The CDR3 has 13 amino acids. The V gene's germline CDR1 is MNHNS and CDR2 SASEGT.

This clonotype was counted many times. The chain couples TRBV6-2 or TRBV6-3 to TRBJ1-2, with D unresolved. In germline, CDR1 is MNHEY, CDR2 SVGEGT. There are 12 residues in the CDR3. Trimming cost V 5 bases and J 8 bases, with 12 bases left between them. CDR3 in DNA: TGTGCCAGCAGTACCAGCGTCTGGGGCTACACCTTC. Its translation: CASSTSVWGYTF.

This clonotype was observed a handful of times. The rearrangement links TRBV12-3 or TRBV12-4 to TRBJ2-3; the match to TRBD2 covers 12 bases. The V gene end was trimmed by 2 bases and the J gene end by 2 bases; junction bases not matched to a gene: 8. CDR3 length: 18 residues. CDR3 in amino acids: CASSLRLAGGGFTDTQYF. CDR3 sequence (DNA): TGTGCCAGCAGTTTAAGGCTAGCGGGAGGGGGATTCACAGATACGCAGTATTTT.

Many counts were recorded for this clonotype. The rearrangement uses TRBV11-2 and TRBJ2-7, with 10 nucleotides matching TRBD2. Germline-derived CDR1 and CDR2 are SGHAT and FQNNGV. The CDR3 is made up of 16 amino acids. The junction had 5 bases not matched to a gene; V was cut back by 0 bases and J by 3 bases. CDR3 nucleotides: TGTGCCAGCAGCTTAGACCTAGCGGGAGTAATCTACGAGCAGTACTTC. Translating gives CASSLDLAGVIYEQYF.

This clonotype was picked up a small number of times. The chain links TRBV9 to TRBJ2-4, with D perhaps TRBD1 or TRBD2 (5 bases each). CDR1 and CDR2 from the germline V gene are SGDLS and YYNGEE. The CDR3 extends over 15 amino acids. Trimming cost V 0 bases and J 1 base, with 8 bases left between them. The CDR3, as DNA: TGTGCCAGCAGCGTAGCGGGGACGGCCAAAAACATTCAGTACTTC. As protein: CASSVAGTAKNIQYF.

The chain employs TRBV3-1 and TRBJ1-2, with D uncertain. V was trimmed by 1 base and J by 4 bases, leaving 13 bases between them. Germline CDR1 reads LGHDT; CDR2 reads YNNKEL (reference sequence). This CDR3 spans 15 amino acids. CDR3 protein: CASSQVYTAVYGYTF. CDR3 bases: TGTGCCAGCAGCCAAGTTTACACAGCCGTCTATGGCTACACCTTC.

This clonotype was observed at least ten times. This chain joins TRBV28 and TRBJ2-7; 8 nucleotides align to TRBD1. The CDR3 spans 15 residues. Germline V CDR1 and CDR2: MDHEN, SYDVKM. Trimming removed 6 bases from V and 3 bases from J; junction bases left unmatched: 10. The DNA of the CDR3 is TGTGCCAGCAGCTCCCCCCCACAGGGGGGCTACGAGCAGTACTTC. It is translated as CASSSPPQGGYEQYF.

There are a few counts of this clonotype. V is TRBV29-1 and J is TRBJ2-7; D might be TRBD2 (5 bases). Germline V gene lookup returns CDR1 SQVTM and CDR2 ANQGSEA. The V gene lost 4 bases and the J gene lost 3 bases, with 19 bases spanning the gap. The CDR3 is made up of 15 amino acids. CDR3 nucleotide sequence: TGCAGCGTTGCAACTCCGGACGAGAGGGACTACGAGCAGTACTTC. It is translated as CSVATPDERDYEQYF.

In its sample, this clonotype was seen many times. The chain combines TRBV4-2 with TRBJ2-3, with 8 nucleotides matching TRBD2. Germline V gives CDR1 LGHNA, CDR2 YNFKEQ. V dropped 4 bases and J dropped 2; count of bases not matched to a gene: 8. This CDR3 is 16 amino acids long. The CDR3 loop is CASSPLIAGFTDTQYF. The CDR3, as DNA: TGTGCCAGCAGCCCCCTGATAGCGGGGTTCACAGATACGCAGTATTTT.